This T cell receptor beta chain appears in the sequencing data of a study of blood T cell repertoires in COVID-19. V dropped 6 bases and J dropped 7; count of bases not matched to a gene: 7. From germline, CDR1 is MRHNA and CDR2 SNTAGT. The CDR3 has 15 amino acids. Per the study methods: Estimation of nucleated cell counts relied on the amplification of reference gene primers. The data were produced by immunoSEQ multiplex PCR, yet TCRdb's version contains in-frame clones alone and is incomplete. V and J calls and clone size are as listed in that table; D and trimming were resolved from the DNA. The sample holds more than 250,000 clones, 70% to 90% seen once.

This receptor was obtained from a woman aged 40 to 50 with acute COVID-19. The sequenced sample consisted of PBMCs or T cells enriched from blood (not recorded which). The genes are TRBV6-4 and TRBJ2-1, with 12 bases that match TRBD1. CDR3 coding DNA: TGTGCCAGCAGCGCCGGGACAGGGGGCTCAAATGAGCAGTTCTTC. Amino acid sequence: CASSAGTGGSNEQFF.